Sequencing of this TCR beta chain was carried out in a study of spatial heterogeneity in lung cancer. Broader study findings: Expanded TCR counts, ubiquitous and regional, correlated respectively with ubiquitous and regional nonsynonymous mutation counts. The number of expanded tumor alpha and beta chains correlated with mutation number.

One entry per CDR3 protein, called by TCRdb with MiXCR from the 5' RACE reads. The top ten hold around 10% of the sample, which has more than 1,500 distinct CDR3 sequences, over 6.5% seen once. As for time point: sample taken at primary tumor resection. Researchers sequenced whole RNA taken from tumor, nontumor lung or frozen PBMC without sorting. This clonotype was seen repeatedly, ten times or more. Its cognate antigen is unknown. The CDR3 has 16 amino acids. V trimming: 3 bases; J trimming: 4 bases; junction bases outside the gene matches: 10. The sample here was lung tumor tissue, taken at surgery. The rearrangement links TRBV7-1 to TRBJ1-1; TRBD1 matches at 8 bases. TRBV7-1 qualifies as an ORF whose function is uncertain. The sequence came from a female donor with early-stage non-small cell lung cancer. As DNA, the CDR3 is TGTGCCAGCAGCTCCCGACAGGGGATGGGGAGCACTGAAGCTTTCTTT. Translation: CASSSRQGMGSTEAFF.